These T cell receptor beta chains were read from a single sample in a study of vaccination effects on CD4 cells after COVID-19. No antigens are known for them. Generated by immunoSEQ multiplex PCR, the TCRdb table keeps only in-frame clones and is missing some. The table records roughly 70,000 clones, around three quarters of them present only once. This specimen consisted of CD4+ T cells from PBMCs cultured with HCoV-OC43 spike peptides, obtained after COVID-19 vaccination. The receptors stem from a human donor who received a COVID-19 vaccine. Each CDR3 is given with its conserved first and last residue. A D gene is named only where the DNA matches it firmly. Expanded clones get a size class; other rows say once, few or many, or leave the size out.

J gene | V gene | clone size | D gene | CDR3 length | CDR3 DNA | CDR3 protein
TRBJ1-3 | TRBV11-3 | once | . | 13 | TGTGCCAGCAGCCCTCAGGGAGGAAACACCATATATTTT | CASSPQGGNTIYF
TRBJ1-2 | TRBV7-2 | . | . | 15 | TGTGCCAGCAGCTTGGGGCCCGAAGGGGTCTATGGCTACACCTTC | CASSLGPEGVYGYTF
TRBJ1-4 | TRBV20-1 | . | TRBD1 | 13 | TGCAGTGCTAGTGAGGGGGCAAATGAAAAACTGTTTTTT | CSASEGANEKLFF
TRBJ2-1 | TRBV7-3 | . | . | 14 | TGTGCCAGCAGCAAGGCGGGCGGGCTTTATGAGCAGTTCTTC | CASSKAGGLYEQFF
TRBJ2-1 | TRBV6-5 | . | . | 14 | TGTGCCAGCAGGTCCAAGGACAATTACAATGAGCAGTTCTTC | CASRSKDNYNEQFF
TRBJ1-4 | TRBV27 | . | TRBD1 | 15 | TGTGCCAGCAGTTCAGACAGGGTTACAAGGGAAAAACTGTTTTTT | CASSSDRVTREKLFF
TRBJ1-2 | TRBV6-2/TRBV6-3 | . | . | 14 | TGTGCCAGCAGTTACCGTCTGGGCGGAGATGGCTACACCTTC | CASSYRLGGDGYTF
TRBJ1-1 | TRBV10-3 | few | . | 12 | TGTGCCATCAGGGCGCAGAACACTGAAGCTTTCTTT | CAIRAQNTEAFF
TRBJ2-3 | TRBV4-3 | . | . | 13 | TGCGCCAGCAGCCAGGTGTTCGCAGATACGCAGTATTTT | CASSQVFADTQYF
TRBJ2-4 | TRBV4-1 | . | TRBD2 | 20 | TGCGCCAGCAGCCACCCCGGACTAGCGGGATCACGGGGGGCCAAAAACATTCAGTACTTC | CASSHPGLAGSRGAKNIQYF
TRBJ2-2 | TRBV7-9 | . | . | 14 | TGTGCCAGCCAACAGGGAACGAACACCGGGGAGCTGTTTTTT | CASQQGTNTGELFF
TRBJ1-1 | TRBV6-5 | . | . | 15 | TGTGCCAGCAGTTACTCTGGGCAGGGGAGACCTGAAGCTTTCTTT | CASSYSGQGRPEAFF
TRBJ1-4 | TRBV6-5 | . | TRBD1 | 14 | TGTGCCAGCAGCCTAGACAGGGGGCATGAAAAACTGTTTTTT | CASSLDRGHEKLFF
TRBJ2-1 | TRBV24-1 | . | . | 16 | TGTGCCACCAGTGACCGAGGATATGGATCCTACAATGAGCAGTTCTTC | CATSDRGYGSYNEQFF
TRBJ2-2 | TRBV6-5 | . | . | 13 | TGTGCCAGCAGCATATGGCTTCCCGGGGAGCTGTTTTTT | CASSIWLPGELFF
TRBJ1-5 | TRBV5-6 | . | . | 15 | TGTGCCAGCAGCTTAGCCGGGAATAGCAATCAGCCCCAGCATTTT | CASSLAGNSNQPQHF
TRBJ2-6 | TRBV19 | few | . | 16 | TGTGCCAGTAGTATCCAGGGAAGGACTGGGGCCAACGTCCTGACTTTC | CASSIQGRTGANVLTF
TRBJ1-6 | TRBV4-1 | . | . | 16 | TGCGCCAGCAGCCGAGATAGGCTAGGAGATCGTTCACCCCTCCACTTT | CASSRDRLGDRSPLHF
TRBJ1-1 | TRBV25-1 | . | TRBD1 | 13 | TGTGCCAGCAGCTGGACAGGGAACACTGAAGCTTTCTTT | CASSWTGNTEAFF
TRBJ2-2 | TRBV19 | . | . | 12 | TGTGCCAGTAGGCGAGGTGCCGGGGAGCTGTTTTTT | CASRRGAGELFF
TRBJ2-1 | TRBV4-1 | . | . | 15 | TGCGCCAGCAGCCAAGACAGGGGCGGATACAATGAGCAGTTCTTC | CASSQDRGGYNEQFF
TRBJ2-1 | TRBV5-1 | few | TRBD2 | 17 | TGCGCCAGCAGCCTAGGGACGCCGGGACTAGCTGGGAATGAGCAGTTCTTC | CASSLGTPGLAGNEQFF
TRBJ1-2 | TRBV27 | . | TRBD1 | 16 | TGTGCCAGCTCGCGGGACAGGGTGGTTTCTGGCTATGGCTACACCTTC | CASSRDRVVSGYGYTF
TRBJ2-1 | TRBV6-5 | . | . | 16 | TGTGCCAGCAGTTTCACACCCTTCGGAGCCTACAATGAGCAGTTCTTC | CASSFTPFGAYNEQFF
TRBJ2-5 | TRBV5-1 | . | . | 14 | TGCGCCAGCAGCTTGGGACAAATACAAGAGACCCAGTACTTC | CASSLGQIQETQYF
TRBJ1-2 | TRBV5-1 | . | . | 14 | TGCGCCAGCAGCTTAGGGGTACCTAACTATGGCTACACCTTC | CASSLGVPNYGYTF
TRBJ1-2 | TRBV21-1 | . | . | 17 | TGTGCCAGCAGCAACAGGGGCTTCCGTACAGCTAACTATGGCTACACCTTC | CASSNRGFRTANYGYTF
TRBJ1-1 | TRBV7-8 | . | . | 15 | TGTGCCAGCAGCTTAGTTCTTTCGCCTACGACTGAAGCTTTCTTT | CASSLVLSPTTEAFF
TRBJ1-6 | TRBV11-2 | . | . | 14 | TGTGCCAGCAGCTTAGAGGGCCATAATTCACCCCTCCACTTT | CASSLEGHNSPLHF
TRBJ2-3 | TRBV4-2 | . | . | 14 | TGTGCCAGCAGCCAAGTATTAGCCGCAGATACGCAGTATTTT | CASSQVLAADTQYF
TRBJ2-2 | TRBV7-8 | . | . | 16 | TGTGCCAGCAGCTTAGACGTGAGGGGTTGGACCGGGGAGCTGTTTTTT | CASSLDVRGWTGELFF
TRBJ2-3 | TRBV7-3 | . | TRBD1 | 16 | TGTGCCAGCAGCCCTCGGGACAGGGGGCGCACAGATACGCAGTATTTT | CASSPRDRGRTDTQYF
TRBJ1-4 | TRBV9 | . | . | 15 | TGTGCCAGCAGCCTCGGGCGGTCAACTAATGAAAAACTGTTTTTT | CASSLGRSTNEKLFF
TRBJ2-5 | TRBV28 | . | . | 14 | TGTGCCAGCAGAACCCCAGGAGGGAGGGAGACCCAGTACTTC | CASRTPGGRETQYF
TRBJ2-5 | TRBV5-1 | . | TRBD1 | 14 | TGCGCCAGCAGCGAGAACAGGGGGAAAGAGACCCAGTACTTC | CASSENRGKETQYF
TRBJ2-5 | TRBV5-1 | . | . | 14 | TGCGCCAGCAGCTTGATGGAACAGCAAGAGACCCAGTACTTC | CASSLMEQQETQYF
TRBJ2-5 | TRBV12-5 | . | TRBD2 | 15 | TGTGCTAGTGGTTTGACGGGGGGGCCCATGGAGACCCAGTACTTC | CASGLTGGPMETQYF
TRBJ2-4 | TRBV28 | once | TRBD1 | 15 | TGTGCCAGCAATAAACCGGGACAGGGCACGGCCATTCAGTACTTC | CASNKPGQGTAIQYF
TRBJ2-2 | TRBV7-3 | few | . | 14 | TGTGCCAGCGGTCAGGACAGGAACACCGGGGAGCTGTTTTTT | CASGQDRNTGELFF
TRBJ1-1 | TRBV5-8 | . | TRBD1 | 14 | TGTGCCAGCAGCCCCGGGACAGTGAACACTGAAGCTTTCTTT | CASSPGTVNTEAFF
TRBJ1-4 | TRBV29-1 | . | . | 15 | TGCAGCGTTGAATTGGCGGGGAGGGGACATGAAAAACTGTTTTTT | CSVELAGRGHEKLFF
TRBJ2-3 | TRBV7-3 | . | TRBD2 | 15 | TGTGCCAGCAGCTTAGGGCGGGGGATCCCAGATACGCAGTATTTT | CASSLGRGIPDTQYF
TRBJ1-2 | TRBV20-1 | . | . | 15 | TGCAGTGCTAGTACGGACCATTCTTCTAACTATGGCTACACCTTC | CSASTDHSSNYGYTF
TRBJ2-2 | TRBV29-1 | . | TRBD1 | 15 | TGCAGCGGGGGTGAGACAGGGGGAAGATCGGGGGAGCTGTTTTTT | CSGGETGGRSGELFF
TRBJ1-1 | TRBV12-3/TRBV12-4 | few | . | 13 | TGTGCCATCAACAGGGACCCCAACACTGAAGCTTTCTTT | CAINRDPNTEAFF
TRBJ1-3 | TRBV18 | few | TRBD1 | 16 | TGTGCCAGCTCACCAGGGACAGCAGTCTCTGGAAACACCATATATTTT | CASSPGTAVSGNTIYF
TRBJ1-4 | TRBV19 | . | . | 16 | TGTGCCAGTAGTAGCCGGGACACACCAACTAATGAAAAACTGTTTTTT | CASSSRDTPTNEKLFF
TRBJ2-5 | TRBV18 | . | . | 13 | TGTGCCAGCTCACTGGACATGCAAGAGACCCAGTACTTC | CASSLDMQETQYF
TRBJ2-1 | TRBV6-5 | . | TRBD1 | 14 | TGTGCCAGCAGTTACGACAGGGGTGTAAATGAGCAGTTCTTC | CASSYDRGVNEQFF
TRBJ1-4 | TRBV2 | few | . | 13 | TGTGCCAGCATAGGGACTTGGGATGAAAAACTGTTTTTT | CASIGTWDEKLFF
TRBJ1-2 | TRBV5-5 | few | . | 14 | TGTGCCAGCAGCGACGGGACCGGGGACTATGGCTACACCTTC | CASSDGTGDYGYTF
TRBJ2-3 | TRBV5-1 | . | . | 15 | TGCGCCAGCAGCTTGGGGGGCCAGGGAGGCGATACGCAGTATTTT | CASSLGGQGGDTQYF
TRBJ1-2 | TRBV19 | few | . | 13 | TGTGCCAGTAGTATACTCTTTTTCTATGGCTACACCTTC | CASSILFFYGYTF
TRBJ2-2 | TRBV29-1 | once | . | 14 | TGCAGCGCGACGGAACAGCTAGACACCGGGGAGCTGTTTTTT | CSATEQLDTGELFF
TRBJ2-5 | TRBV18 | . | . | 15 | TGTGCCAGCTCACCAGGTCCAGGGAACCAAGAGACCCAGTACTTC | CASSPGPGNQETQYF